These 7 T cell receptor beta chains originate from one sample sequenced in a study of cytomegalovirus exposure and HLA in healthy donors. The PCR employed 60 Vbeta primers together with 13 Jbeta primers. The method was immunoSEQ multiplex PCR; TCRdb's version includes in-frame clones alone and lacks a portion of them. The data show under 250,000 clones, roughly four fifths seen once. Sequenced: PBMCs. These receptors were obtained from a woman in her sixties in good health and CMV-seropositive.

DNA of the CDR3: TGTGCTAGCCGTGGGGGCGCGGAGACCCAGTACTTC. Translating it yields CASRGGAETQYF. The chain recombines TRBV2 with TRBJ2-5; perhaps TRBD1 as D (6 bases). Germline CDR1 is SNHLY and CDR2 is FYNNEI. This CDR3 region has 12 residues. Looking up the rest from reference TRBV2 and TRBJ2-5 gives the full variable domain: EPEVTQTPSHQVTQMGQEVILRCVPISNHLYFYWYRQILGQKVEFLVSFYNNEISEKSEIFDDQFSVERPDGSNFTLKIRSTKLEDSAMYFCASRGGAETQYFGPGTRLLVL.

This clone turned up a few times. The chain employs TRBV28 and TRBJ1-1, with 7 bases lining up with TRBD1. This CDR3 has 15 residues. With 6 bases clipped from V and 9 bases from J, the junction kept 16 bases outside the gene matches. Germline-derived CDR1 and CDR2 are MDHEN and SYDVKM. The CDR3, as DNA: TGTGCCAGCAGCCATACGACGGGACAGAAAACCAAAGCTTTCTTT. Its translation: CASSHTTGQKTKAFF.

The V and J genes are TRBV9 and TRBJ2-2, with 7 bases matching TRBD1. The CDR3 has 15 amino acids. Germline assignment: CDR1 SGDLS and CDR2 YYNGEE. Trimming removed 4 bases from V and 8 bases from J; junction bases left unmatched: 11. The chain's CDR3 is CASSPEITRGGELFF. The CDR3 DNA is TGTGCCAGCAGCCCGGAAATCACCAGGGGGGGGGAGCTGTTTTTT.

V gene TRBV7-9 combines with J gene TRBJ2-7; perhaps TRBD1 as D (6 bases). Trimming shortened V by 2 bases and J by 4 bases, and 15 bases separated the two germline ends. Per germline, CDR1 SEHNR and CDR2 FQNEAQ (reference sequence). CDR3 size: 15 residues. The CDR3 sequence: CASSLRRGSSYEQYF. The CDR3 DNA sequence: TGTGCCAGCAGCTTAAGAAGGGGGAGTAGTTACGAGCAGTACTTC.

CDR3 in amino acids: CSVRFGTSRSEQYF. The CDR3 DNA reads as TGCAGCGTTCGATTTGGGACTAGCAGATCCGAGCAGTACTTC. The chain combines TRBV29-1 with TRBJ2-7, with TRBD2 identical over 9 bases. Germline CDR1 reads SQVTM; CDR2 reads ANQGSEA. This CDR3 has 14 residues. Trimming cost V 5 bases and J 6 bases; bases outside gene matches: 11.

The chain carries TRBV2 and TRBJ1-1; D call uncertain. Germline CDR1 and CDR2: SNHLY and FYNNEI. V lost 8 bases and J lost 6, with 10 bases in between. The CDR3 consists of 11 residues. The CDR3 sequence is CASRLLPEAFF. CDR3 DNA: TGTGCCAGCCGCCTATTGCCTGAAGCTTTCTTT. The whole variable domain, remainder taken from reference TRBV2 and TRBJ1-1, is EPEVTQTPSHQVTQMGQEVILRCVPISNHLYFYWYRQILGQKVEFLVSFYNNEISEKSEIFDDQFSVERPDGSNFTLKIRSTKLEDSAMYFCASRLLPEAFFGQGTRLTVV.

This clone was found once. V is TRBV19 and J is TRBJ2-7; D remains ambiguous. There are 14 residues in the CDR3. The ends were cut back, 5 bases at V and 2 bases at J, with 13 bases in the middle. CDR1 LNHDA and CDR2 SQIVND come from the germline V gene (reference sequence). The CDR3 here is CASSAQVFPYEQYF. CDR3 DNA: TGTGCCAGTAGTGCTCAGGTATTCCCCTACGAGCAGTACTTC.